Sequencing of this T cell receptor (beta chain) was carried out in a study of CD8+CD57+ T cells in acquired aplastic anemia. Trimming left V 3 bases short and J 5 bases short, with 5 bases between. The CDR3 has 11 residues. Germline CDR1 and CDR2: SNHLY and FYNNEI. Sequenced patients had shown CD8+CD57+ cell expansion by flow cytometry. Profiling of TCR beta VDJ combinations and CDR3 sequences used genomic DNA as template. TCRdb ran MiXCR on the reads and lists one entry per CDR3 protein. The profile covers under 500,000 distinct CDR3 sequences, with approximately 32% appearing a single time and 0.8% to 0.85% taken by the ten largest.

Input material: sorted CD4+, CD8+, or CD8+CD57+ T cells (not recorded which) from PBMCs. This chain uses TRBV2 with TRBJ2-7; D is uncertain. This TCR came from a human donor with aplastic anemia. CDR3 amino acids: CASSDGNEQYF. CDR3 DNA sequence: TGTGCCAGCAGTGATGGCAACGAGCAGTACTTC.